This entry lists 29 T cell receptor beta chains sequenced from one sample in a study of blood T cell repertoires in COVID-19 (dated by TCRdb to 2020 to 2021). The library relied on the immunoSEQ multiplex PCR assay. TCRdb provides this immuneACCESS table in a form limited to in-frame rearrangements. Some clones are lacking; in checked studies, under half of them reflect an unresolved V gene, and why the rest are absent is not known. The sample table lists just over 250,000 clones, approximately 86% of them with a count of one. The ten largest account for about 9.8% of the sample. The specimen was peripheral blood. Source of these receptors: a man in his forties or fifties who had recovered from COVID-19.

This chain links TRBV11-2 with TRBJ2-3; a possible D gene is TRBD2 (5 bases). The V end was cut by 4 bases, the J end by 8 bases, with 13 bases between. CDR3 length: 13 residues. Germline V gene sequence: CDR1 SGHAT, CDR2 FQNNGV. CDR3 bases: TGTGCCAGCAGCTCCGACCCTCGGGGTACGCAGTATTTT. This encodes CASSSDPRGTQYF.

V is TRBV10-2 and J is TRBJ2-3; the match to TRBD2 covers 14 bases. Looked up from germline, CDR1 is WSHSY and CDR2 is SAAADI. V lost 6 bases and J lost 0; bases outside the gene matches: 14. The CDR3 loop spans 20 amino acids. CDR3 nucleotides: TGCGCCAGCAGACAATTACCGGGACTAGCGGGGGACGCTAGCACAGATACGCAGTATTTT. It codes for CASRQLPGLAGDASTDTQYF.

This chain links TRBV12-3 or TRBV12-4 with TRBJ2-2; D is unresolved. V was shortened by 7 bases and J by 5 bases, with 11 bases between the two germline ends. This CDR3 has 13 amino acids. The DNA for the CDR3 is TGTGCCAGCACAGATACCTTGACCGGGGAGCTGTTTTTT. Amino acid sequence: CASTDTLTGELFF.

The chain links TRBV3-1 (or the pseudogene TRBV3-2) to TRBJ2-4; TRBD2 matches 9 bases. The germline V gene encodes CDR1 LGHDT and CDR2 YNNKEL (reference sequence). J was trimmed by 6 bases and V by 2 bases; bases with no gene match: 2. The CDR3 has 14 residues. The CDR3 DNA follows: TGTGCCAGCAGCCAACGACTAGCGGCAAACATTCAGTACTTC. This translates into CASSQRLAANIQYF.

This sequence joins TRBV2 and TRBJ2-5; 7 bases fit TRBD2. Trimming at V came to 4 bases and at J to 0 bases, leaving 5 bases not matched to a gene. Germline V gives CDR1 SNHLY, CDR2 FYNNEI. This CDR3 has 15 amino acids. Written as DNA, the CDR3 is TGTGCCAGCAGTGTTTCAGCGGGGCACCAAGAGACCCAGTACTTC. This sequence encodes CASSVSAGHQETQYF.

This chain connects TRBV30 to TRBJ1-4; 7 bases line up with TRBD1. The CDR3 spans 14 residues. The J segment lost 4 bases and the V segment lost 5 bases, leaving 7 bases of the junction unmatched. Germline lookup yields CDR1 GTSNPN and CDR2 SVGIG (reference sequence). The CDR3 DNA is TGTGCCTGGCCGCGACAGGGAATTAATGAAAAACTGTTTTTT. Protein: CAWPRQGINEKLFF.

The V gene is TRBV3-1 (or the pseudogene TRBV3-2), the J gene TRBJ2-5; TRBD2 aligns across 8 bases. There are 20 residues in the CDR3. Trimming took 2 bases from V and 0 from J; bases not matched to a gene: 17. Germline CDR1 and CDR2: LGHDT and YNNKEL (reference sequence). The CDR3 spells CASSQLVHRPGLENQETQYF. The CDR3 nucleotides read TGTGCCAGCAGCCAACTTGTTCATAGACCGGGACTAGAGAACCAAGAGACCCAGTACTTC.

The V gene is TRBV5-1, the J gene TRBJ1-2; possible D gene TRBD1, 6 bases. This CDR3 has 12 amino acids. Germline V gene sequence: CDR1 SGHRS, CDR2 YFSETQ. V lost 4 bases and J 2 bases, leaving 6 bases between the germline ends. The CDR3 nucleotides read TGCGCCAGCAGCGGACAGAACTATGGCTACACCTTC. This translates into CASSGQNYGYTF. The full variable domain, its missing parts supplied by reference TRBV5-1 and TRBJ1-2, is KAGVTQTPRYLIKTRGQQVTLSCSPISGHRSVSWYQQTPGQGLQFLFEYFSETQRNKGNFPGRFSGRQFSNSRSEMNVSTLELGDSALYLCASSGQNYGYTFGSGTRLTVV.

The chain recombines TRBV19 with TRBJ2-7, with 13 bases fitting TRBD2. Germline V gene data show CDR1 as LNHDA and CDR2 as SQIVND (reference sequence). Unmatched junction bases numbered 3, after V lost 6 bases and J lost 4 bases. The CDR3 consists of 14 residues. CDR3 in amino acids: CASSTSGRAYEQYF. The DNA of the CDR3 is TGTGCCAGTAGCACTAGCGGGAGGGCATACGAGCAGTACTTC.

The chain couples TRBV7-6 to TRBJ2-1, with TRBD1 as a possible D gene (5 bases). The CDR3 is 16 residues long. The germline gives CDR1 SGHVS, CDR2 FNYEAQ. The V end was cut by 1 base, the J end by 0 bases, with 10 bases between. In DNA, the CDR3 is TGTGCCAGCAGCTTAGGGACACAGAGCTCCTACAATGAGCAGTTCTTC. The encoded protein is CASSLGTQSSYNEQFF.

The CDR3 here is CASSVDGTASYEQYF. The CDR3 DNA follows: TGTGCCAGCAGCGTAGACGGGACAGCTTCCTACGAGCAGTACTTC. This rearrangement joins TRBV9 to TRBJ2-7; 7 nucleotides agree with TRBD1. Looked up from germline, CDR1 is SGDLS and CDR2 is YYNGEE. The CDR3 totals 15 residues. With 0 bases clipped from V and 1 base from J, the junction kept 4 bases outside the gene matches. The whole variable domain, filled in from reference TRBV9 and TRBJ2-7, reads DSGVTQTPKHLITATGQRVTLRCSPRSGDLSVYWYQQSLDQGLQFLIQYYNGEERAKGNILERFSAQQFPDLHSELNLSSLELGDSALYFCASSVDGTASYEQYFGPGTRLTVT.

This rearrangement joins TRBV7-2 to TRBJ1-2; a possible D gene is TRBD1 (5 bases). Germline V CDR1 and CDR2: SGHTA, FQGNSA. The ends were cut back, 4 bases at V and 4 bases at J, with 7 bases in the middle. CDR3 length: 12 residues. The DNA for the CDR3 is TGTGCCAGCAGCTCGCAGGGCTATGGCTACACCTTC. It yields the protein CASSSQGYGYTF.

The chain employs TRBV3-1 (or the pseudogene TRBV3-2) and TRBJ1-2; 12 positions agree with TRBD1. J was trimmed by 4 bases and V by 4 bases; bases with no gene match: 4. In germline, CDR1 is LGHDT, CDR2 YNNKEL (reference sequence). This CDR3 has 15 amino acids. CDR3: CASSRGTGGSYGYTF. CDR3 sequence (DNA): TGTGCCAGCAGCCGCGGGACAGGGGGCAGCTATGGCTACACCTTC.

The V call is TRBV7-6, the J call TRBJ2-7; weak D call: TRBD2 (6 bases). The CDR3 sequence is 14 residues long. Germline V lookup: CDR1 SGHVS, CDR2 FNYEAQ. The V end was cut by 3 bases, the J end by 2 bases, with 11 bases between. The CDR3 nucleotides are TGTGCCAGCAGCTTTAGCGGCTCAACCTACGAGCAGTACTTC. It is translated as CASSFSGSTYEQYF.

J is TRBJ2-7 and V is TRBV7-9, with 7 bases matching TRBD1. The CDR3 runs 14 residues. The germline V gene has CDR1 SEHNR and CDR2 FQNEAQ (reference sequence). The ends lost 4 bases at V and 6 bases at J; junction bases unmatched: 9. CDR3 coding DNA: TGTGCCAGCAGCTCTGACAGGGTAGACTCCGAGCAGTACTTC. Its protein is CASSSDRVDSEQYF. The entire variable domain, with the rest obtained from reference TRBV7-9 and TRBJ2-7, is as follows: DTGVSQNPRHKITKRGQNVTFRCDPISEHNRLYWYRQTLGQGPEFLTYFQNEAQLEKSRLLSDRFSAERPKGSFSTLEIQRTEQGDSAMYLCASSSDRVDSEQYFGPGTRLTVT.

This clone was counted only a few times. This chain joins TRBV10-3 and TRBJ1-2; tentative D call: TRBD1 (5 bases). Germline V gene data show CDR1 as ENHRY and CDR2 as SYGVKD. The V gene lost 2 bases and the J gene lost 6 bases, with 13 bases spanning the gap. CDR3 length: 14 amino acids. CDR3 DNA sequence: TGTGCCATCAGTGAGGTCAGGGCCTCACATGGCTACACCTTC. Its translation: CAISEVRASHGYTF.

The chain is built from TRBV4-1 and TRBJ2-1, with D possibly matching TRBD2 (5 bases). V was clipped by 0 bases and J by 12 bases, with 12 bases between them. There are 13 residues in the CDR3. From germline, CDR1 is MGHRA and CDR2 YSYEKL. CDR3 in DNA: TGCGCCAGCAGCCAAGATAGAGGAGGCTGGCAGTTCTTC. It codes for CASSQDRGGWQFF.

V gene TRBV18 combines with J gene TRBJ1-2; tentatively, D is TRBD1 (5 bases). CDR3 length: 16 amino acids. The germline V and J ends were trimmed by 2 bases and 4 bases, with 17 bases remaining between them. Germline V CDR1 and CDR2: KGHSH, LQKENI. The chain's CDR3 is CASSPIGGTLPYGYTF. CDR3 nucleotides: TGTGCCAGCTCACCAATCGGGGGGACCCTCCCCTATGGCTACACCTTC.

The DNA for the CDR3 is TGTGCCAGCTCACCATGGACTAGCGGGATAGGGGAGACCCAGTACTTC. Protein: CASSPWTSGIGETQYF. The J gene is TRBJ2-5, the V gene TRBV18; 12 bases align to TRBD2. Germline V gives CDR1 KGHSH, CDR2 LQKENI. Germline trimming cut 2 bases from V and 5 bases from J; bases unmatched to any gene: 6. This CDR3 spans 16 amino acids. Full variable domain (missing parts from reference TRBV18 and TRBJ2-5): NAGVMQNPRHLVRRRGQEARLRCSPMKGHSHVYWYRQLPEEGLKFMVYLQKENIIDESGMPKERFSAEFPKEGPSILRIQQVVRGDSAAYFCASSPWTSGIGETQYFGPGTRLLVL.

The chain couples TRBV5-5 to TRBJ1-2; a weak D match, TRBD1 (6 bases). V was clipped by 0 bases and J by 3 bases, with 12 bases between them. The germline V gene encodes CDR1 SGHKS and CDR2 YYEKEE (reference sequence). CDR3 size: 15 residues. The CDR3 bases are TGTGCCAGCAGCTTGGGCCGACAGGTTTACTATGGCTACACCTTC. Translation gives CASSLGRQVYYGYTF. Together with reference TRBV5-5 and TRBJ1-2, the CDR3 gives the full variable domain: DAGVTQSPTHLIKTRGQQVTLRCSPISGHKSVSWYQQVLGQGPQFIFQYYEKEERGRGNFPDRFSARQFPNYSSELNVNALLLGDSALYLCASSLGRQVYYGYTFGSGTRLTVV.

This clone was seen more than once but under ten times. CDR3 DNA sequence: TGTGCCAGCAGCCCGCGTGGTAGCGGGGGTTTAGGAGAGCAGTTCTTC. Translated, it gives CASSPRGSGGLGEQFF. J is TRBJ2-1 and V is TRBV3-1 (or the pseudogene TRBV3-2), with TRBD2 matching 9 bases. There are 16 residues in the CDR3. V dropped 4 bases and J dropped 10; count of bases not matched to a gene: 14. Germline loops: CDR1 LGHDT, CDR2 YNNKEL (reference sequence).

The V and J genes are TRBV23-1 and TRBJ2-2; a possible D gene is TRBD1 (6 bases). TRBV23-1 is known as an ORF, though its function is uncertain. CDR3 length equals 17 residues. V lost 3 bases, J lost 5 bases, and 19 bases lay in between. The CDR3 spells CASSHPSGTTTTGELFF. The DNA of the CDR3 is TGCGCCAGCAGTCATCCGTCCGGGACAACAACGACCGGGGAGCTGTTTTTT.

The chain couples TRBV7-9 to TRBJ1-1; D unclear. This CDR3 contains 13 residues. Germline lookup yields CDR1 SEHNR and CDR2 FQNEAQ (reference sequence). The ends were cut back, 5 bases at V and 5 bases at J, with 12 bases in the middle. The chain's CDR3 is CASSPAAVTEAFF. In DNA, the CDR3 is TGTGCCAGCAGCCCCGCGGCAGTAACTGAAGCTTTCTTT.

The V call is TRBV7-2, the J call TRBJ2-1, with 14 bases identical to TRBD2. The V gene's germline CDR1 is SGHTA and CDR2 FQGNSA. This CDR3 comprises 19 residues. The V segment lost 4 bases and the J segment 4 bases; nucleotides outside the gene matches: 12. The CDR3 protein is CASSYPTSGRGSGYNEQFF. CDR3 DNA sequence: TGTGCCAGCAGCTACCCGACTAGCGGGAGGGGCTCGGGATACAATGAGCAGTTCTTC.

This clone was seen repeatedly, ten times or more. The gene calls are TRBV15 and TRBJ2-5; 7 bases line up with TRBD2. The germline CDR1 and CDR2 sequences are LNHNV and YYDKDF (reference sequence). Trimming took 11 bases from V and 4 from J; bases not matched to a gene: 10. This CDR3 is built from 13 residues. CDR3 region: CAAGQVAGETQYF. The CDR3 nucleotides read TGTGCCGCCGGTCAGGTAGCGGGAGAGACCCAGTACTTC.

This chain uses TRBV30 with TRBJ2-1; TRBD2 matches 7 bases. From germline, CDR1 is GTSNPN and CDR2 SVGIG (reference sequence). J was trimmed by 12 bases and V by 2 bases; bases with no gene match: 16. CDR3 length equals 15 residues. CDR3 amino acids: CAWSFEGGQRWGQFF. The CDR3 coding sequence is TGTGCCTGGAGTTTCGAGGGAGGGCAACGGTGGGGGCAGTTCTTC. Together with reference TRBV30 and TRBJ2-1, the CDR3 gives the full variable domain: SQTIHQWPATLVQPVGSPLSLECTVEGTSNPNLYWYRQAAGRGLQLLFYSVGIGQISSEVPQNLSASRPQDRQFILSSKKLLLSDSGFYLCAWSFEGGQRWGQFFGPGTRLTVL.

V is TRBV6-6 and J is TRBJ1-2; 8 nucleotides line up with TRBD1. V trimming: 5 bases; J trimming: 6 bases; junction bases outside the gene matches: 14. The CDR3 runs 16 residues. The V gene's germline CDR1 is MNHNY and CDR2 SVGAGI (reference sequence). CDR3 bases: TGTGCCAGCAGTAGACGGACAGGGACCTACCTGGATGGCTACACCTTC. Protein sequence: CASSRRTGTYLDGYTF.

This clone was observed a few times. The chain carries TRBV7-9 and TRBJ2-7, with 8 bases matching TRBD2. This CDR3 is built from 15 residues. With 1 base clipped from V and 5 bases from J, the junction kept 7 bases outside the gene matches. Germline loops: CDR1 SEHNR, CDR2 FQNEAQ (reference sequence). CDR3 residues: CASSLDRLAIDEQYF. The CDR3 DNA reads TGTGCCAGCAGCTTAGATCGACTAGCGATTGACGAGCAGTACTTC.

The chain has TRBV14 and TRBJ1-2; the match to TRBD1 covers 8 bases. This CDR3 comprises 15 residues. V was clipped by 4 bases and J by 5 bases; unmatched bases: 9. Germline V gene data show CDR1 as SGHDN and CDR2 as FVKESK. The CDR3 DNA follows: TGTGCCAGCAGCCCGACCCGCAGACAGGGGTATGGCTACACCTTC. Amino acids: CASSPTRRQGYGYTF.